Below are 27 T cell receptor beta chains sequenced from a single sample in a study of blood T cell repertoires in COVID-19 (dated by TCRdb to 2018 to 2021). The library was built by means of the immunoSEQ multiplex PCR assay. This immuneACCESS table, as held by TCRdb, lists in-frame sequences with V and J called but not all clones. Of the missing ones, under half trace to an unresolved V gene in checked studies; the others have no known cause. The sample profile shows 250,000 to 350,000 clones; around 91% of them were found once. The ten largest clonotypes hold over 3.5% of the sample. Sequencing was carried out using PBMCs or T cells enriched from blood (not recorded which). These receptors came from a woman between 18 and 30 years old with acute COVID-19.

Remarks on this clone: The sample carries other DNA sequences with the same CDR3. This chain uses TRBV20-1 with TRBJ1-5, with unresolved D. Germline V CDR1 and CDR2: DFQATT, SNEGSKA (reference sequence). V gave up 3 bases and J gave up 5 bases, with 5 bases separating them. The CDR3 totals 11 residues. DNA for the CDR3: TGCAGTGCTAGCGGGGATCAGCCCCAGCATTTT. It encodes CSASGDQPQHF.

This clone is a singleton in its sample. The J gene is TRBJ2-1, the V gene TRBV5-1, with D maybe TRBD2 (6 bases). The CDR3 extends over 17 amino acids. The V end was cut by 0 bases, the J end by 3 bases, with 16 bases between. Per germline, CDR1 SGHRS and CDR2 YFSETQ. The CDR3 loop is CASSLVREALLYNEQFF. The CDR3 DNA sequence: TGCGCCAGCAGCTTGGTGAGGGAGGCCCTACTCTACAATGAGCAGTTCTTC.

The rearrangement joins TRBV9 to TRBJ2-7; D is uncertain. V gave up 0 bases and J gave up 5 bases, with 6 bases separating them. Germline V CDR1 and CDR2: SGDLS, YYNGEE. CDR3 length equals 12 residues. Here the CDR3 reads CASSVGANEQYF. In DNA, the CDR3 is TGTGCCAGCAGCGTAGGGGCTAACGAGCAGTACTTC.

The chain combines TRBV30 with TRBJ1-3; the match to TRBD1 covers 7 bases. From germline, CDR1 is GTSNPN and CDR2 SVGIG (reference sequence). CDR3 size: 19 residues. With V trimmed by 0 bases and J by 1 base, 15 bases remained unmatched. The CDR3 DNA reads TGTGCCTGGAGTGTAACCCTGCTGACAGGGTCTGCATCTGGAAACACCATATATTTT. Residues: CAWSVTLLTGSASGNTIYF.

The J gene is TRBJ2-5, the V gene TRBV6-5; 7 positions match TRBD1. Per germline, CDR1 MNHEY and CDR2 SVGAGI. CDR3 length: 13 amino acids. The V and J ends lost 8 bases and 3 bases, in that order; junction bases with no gene match: 6. The CDR3 region has the DNA TGTGCCAGCCGAAGGGGGCGTGAAGAGACCCAGTACTTC. Amino acids: CASRRGREETQYF.

The V call is TRBV2, the J call TRBJ2-2; 7 bases line up with TRBD2. Germline-derived CDR1 and CDR2 are SNHLY and FYNNEI. The trim removed 3 bases at V and 4 bases at J, leaving 5 bases unmatched. The CDR3 length is 15 residues. The CDR3 sequence is CASSEAGESTGELFF. The CDR3 nucleotides are TGTGCCAGCAGTGAGGCGGGAGAGAGCACCGGGGAGCTGTTTTTT.

The chain uses TRBV10-3 and TRBJ2-1, with a possible D match to TRBD2 (5 bases). The CDR3 covers 17 residues. V was clipped by 6 bases and J by 9 bases, with 27 bases between them. Germline V gene data show CDR1 as ENHRY and CDR2 as SYGVKD. The CDR3, as DNA: TGTGCCATCAGGACTATTGCGGCGGCGAGAGGGTCGAGTGAGCAGTTCTTC. It codes for CAIRTIAAARGSSEQFF.

The rearrangement joins TRBV5-1 to TRBJ2-1; tentatively, D is TRBD2 (6 bases). The CDR3 is 14 residues long. V was trimmed by 6 bases and J by 5 bases, leaving 15 bases between them. CDR1 and CDR2 (germline): SGHRS, YFSETQ. The CDR3 protein is CASTLTGDNNEQFF. DNA for the CDR3: TGCGCCAGCACCCTGACGGGGGATAACAATGAGCAGTTCTTC.

The DNA of the CDR3 is TGTGCCAGTAGTATTTCCGGACAGACTGGGGCCAACGTCCTGACTTTC. Translating it yields CASSISGQTGANVLTF. The chain employs TRBV19 and TRBJ2-6, with D perhaps matching TRBD1 (6 bases). Looked up from germline, CDR1 is LNHDA and CDR2 is SQIVND (reference sequence). The length of the CDR3 is 16 residues. Between the trimmed V and J ends, which lost 3 bases and 2 bases, there was a span of 11 bases.

This chain links TRBV7-3 with TRBJ2-1; 7 bases are a match to TRBD2. The CDR3 is 14 residues long. Germline V gives CDR1 SGHTA, CDR2 FQGTGA. V trimming: 0 bases; J trimming: 8 bases; junction bases outside the gene matches: 4. In nucleotides, the CDR3 is TGTGCCAGCAGCTTAACCGCCCTAGCGGATGAGCAGTTCTTC. This translates into CASSLTALADEQFF.

Only one count was recorded for this clone. The chain recombines TRBV3-1 (or the pseudogene TRBV3-2) with TRBJ1-2; D unclear. CDR1 is LGHDT and CDR2 is YNNKEL in the germline V gene (reference sequence). The CDR3 is made up of 14 amino acids. Trimming stripped 0 bases from V and 0 bases from J, with 5 bases between. CDR3 sequence: CASSQEAANYGYTF. CDR3 DNA sequence: TGTGCCAGCAGCCAAGAGGCGGCTAACTATGGCTACACCTTC.

The chain carries TRBV28 and TRBJ1-6; D possibly corresponds to TRBD1 (6 bases). From germline, CDR1 is MDHEN and CDR2 SYDVKM. CDR3 length: 12 residues. V lost 4 bases to trimming and J lost 8 bases, with 6 bases between them. CDR3 DNA: TGTGCCAGCAGTTGGACAGATTCACCCCTCCACTTT. Encoded protein: CASSWTDSPLHF.

J is TRBJ2-3 and V is TRBV18; weak D call: TRBD2 (6 bases). V was trimmed by 3 bases and J by 1 base, leaving 17 bases between them. Per germline, CDR1 KGHSH and CDR2 LQKENI. The CDR3 is 17 amino acids. This CDR3 reads CASSPTGTASRTDTQYF. CDR3 coding DNA: TGTGCCAGCTCACCTACCGGGACTGCCTCGCGCACAGATACGCAGTATTTT.

The chain combines TRBV4-1 with TRBJ2-7; no clear D gene. Germline V gene lookup returns CDR1 MGHRA and CDR2 YSYEKL. This CDR3 region has 16 residues. V was trimmed by 0 bases and J by 5 bases, leaving 17 bases between them. The CDR3 nucleotides read TGCGCCAGCAGCCAAGAAATCGGAGCGCCATTGAACGAGCAGTACTTC. The encoded protein is CASSQEIGAPLNEQYF.

The V gene is TRBV7-3, the J gene TRBJ2-3; possibly TRBD1 for D (5 bases). Germline CDR1 reads SGHTA; CDR2 reads FQGTGA. The V and J ends lost 0 bases and 5 bases respectively, with 12 bases between them. CDR3 length: 15 amino acids. The CDR3 DNA reads TGTGCCAGCAGCTTAACCGGGTTTCAGGGAGATACGCAGTATTTT. Its translation: CASSLTGFQGDTQYF.

The V and J genes are TRBV28 and TRBJ2-3; tentatively, D is TRBD1 (6 bases). V lost 6 bases and J lost 1, with 14 bases in between. The CDR3 runs to 15 residues. Germline CDR1 is MDHEN and CDR2 is SYDVKM. The CDR3 loop is CASRHRDIRTDTQYF. The DNA of the CDR3 is TGTGCCAGCAGACACCGGGACATACGCACAGATACGCAGTATTTT.

The chain recombines TRBV13 with TRBJ2-3; 7 nucleotides agree with TRBD1. The CDR3 runs to 16 residues. Germline lookup yields CDR1 PRHDT and CDR2 FYEKMQ (reference sequence). V trimming: 5 bases; J trimming: 4 bases; junction bases outside the gene matches: 12. Written as DNA, the CDR3 is TGTGCCAGCAGCGAGACCGGGACAGACCGATCAGATACGCAGTATTTT. Its protein product is CASSETGTDRSDTQYF. The variable domain in full, completed from reference TRBV13 and TRBJ2-3, reads AAGVIQSPRHLIKEKRETATLKCYPIPRHDTVYWYQQGPGQDPQFLISFYEKMQSDKGSIPDRFSAQQFSDYHSELNMSSLELGDSALYFCASSETGTDRSDTQYFGPGTRLTVL.

The chain carries TRBV19 and TRBJ2-1; 7 nucleotides align to TRBD2. The CDR3 runs 15 residues. CDR1 is LNHDA, CDR2 SQIVND, per germline (reference sequence). The V segment lost 4 bases and the J segment 7 bases; nucleotides outside the gene matches: 10. This CDR3 reads CASSTWASGANEQFF. CDR3 DNA sequence: TGTGCCAGTAGTACTTGGGCTAGCGGCGCAAATGAGCAGTTCTTC. Using reference TRBV19 and TRBJ2-1 for the parts outside the CDR3, the full variable domain is DGGITQSPKYLFRKEGQNVTLSCEQNLNHDAMYWYRQDPGQGLRLIYYSQIVNDFQKGDIAEGYSVSREKKESFPLTVTSAQKNPTAFYLCASSTWASGANEQFFGPGTRLTVL.

The CDR3 here is CASSGRGVATNEKLFF. CDR3 bases: TGTGCCAGCAGCGGCAGGGGGGTTGCAACTAATGAAAAACTGTTTTTT. The V gene is TRBV5-5, the J gene TRBJ1-4; 7 bases are a match to TRBD1. This CDR3 comprises 16 residues. J was trimmed by 0 bases and V by 4 bases; bases with no gene match: 6. Germline V CDR1 and CDR2: SGHKS, YYEKEE (reference sequence).

The chain links TRBV19 to TRBJ1-6; 10 bases line up with TRBD1. Germline V CDR1 and CDR2: LNHDA, SQIVND (reference sequence). The V gene end was trimmed by 5 bases and the J gene end by 10 bases; junction bases not matched to a gene: 14. The length of the CDR3 is 17 residues. The CDR3 reads CASSSRQGAMRGSPLHF. As DNA, the CDR3 is TGTGCCAGTAGTTCAAGACAGGGGGCTATGAGAGGATCACCCCTCCACTTT.

This chain connects TRBV19 to TRBJ1-6; D is unresolved. This CDR3 region has 15 residues. Trimming shortened V by 1 base and J by 2 bases, and 6 bases separated the two germline ends. Germline V gives CDR1 LNHDA, CDR2 SQIVND (reference sequence). The CDR3 loop reads CASSIGGPYNSPLHF. DNA for the CDR3: TGTGCCAGTAGTATAGGCGGGCCCTATAATTCACCCCTCCACTTT.

The CDR3 loop reads CASSTQGYEQYF. In DNA form, the CDR3 reads TGTGCCAGTAGTACCCAGGGCTACGAGCAGTACTTC. This chain uses TRBV19 with TRBJ2-7; possibly TRBD1 for D (5 bases). The germline V gene has CDR1 LNHDA and CDR2 SQIVND (reference sequence). The length of the CDR3 is 12 residues. V gave up 4 bases and J gave up 3 bases, with 7 bases separating them.

The rearrangement uses TRBV29-1 and TRBJ2-1; TRBD1 aligns across 8 bases. The CDR3 has 13 residues. V trimming: 8 bases; J trimming: 4 bases; junction bases outside the gene matches: 7. The germline CDR1 and CDR2 sequences are SQVTM and ANQGSEA. The DNA of the CDR3 is TGCAGCCCAATGACAGGGGAGTACAATGAGCAGTTCTTC. Its protein is CSPMTGEYNEQFF.

V is TRBV19 and J is TRBJ1-1; no clear D gene. Trimming stripped 8 bases from V and 8 bases from J, with 18 bases between. Per germline, CDR1 LNHDA and CDR2 SQIVND (reference sequence). The CDR3 has 13 residues. CDR3 sequence: CASRPRGMSEAFF. The CDR3 DNA sequence: TGTGCCAGTCGCCCACGAGGGATGAGCGAAGCTTTCTTT. The full variable domain, with the rest looked up from reference TRBV19 and TRBJ1-1, is DGGITQSPKYLFRKEGQNVTLSCEQNLNHDAMYWYRQDPGQGLRLIYYSQIVNDFQKGDIAEGYSVSREKKESFPLTVTSAQKNPTAFYLCASRPRGMSEAFFGQGTRLTVV.

This clone has only a few counts. The rearrangement links TRBV4-2 to TRBJ2-1; 7 nucleotides agree with TRBD2. This CDR3 region has 16 residues. V lost 0 bases, J lost 6 bases, and 8 bases stayed unmatched. The germline V gene encodes CDR1 LGHNA and CDR2 YNFKEQ. The CDR3: CASSQEREPGINEQFF. In DNA form, the CDR3 reads TGTGCCAGCAGCCAAGAGCGGGAGCCTGGGATCAATGAGCAGTTCTTC.

The chain links TRBV19 to TRBJ2-7, with TRBD1 identical over 8 bases. Germline-derived CDR1 and CDR2 are LNHDA and SQIVND (reference sequence). The CDR3 extends over 15 amino acids. Unmatched junction bases numbered 6, after V lost 4 bases and J lost 1 base. The CDR3 coding sequence is TGTGCCAGTAGTACCGCGACAGGGGAATCCTACGAGCAGTACTTC. Encoded protein: CASSTATGESYEQYF. The entire variable domain, with the rest obtained from reference TRBV19 and TRBJ2-7, is as follows: DGGITQSPKYLFRKEGQNVTLSCEQNLNHDAMYWYRQDPGQGLRLIYYSQIVNDFQKGDIAEGYSVSREKKESFPLTVTSAQKNPTAFYLCASSTATGESYEQYFGPGTRLTVT.

V usage is TRBV2 and J usage is TRBJ1-3, with TRBD1 identical over 8 bases. The CDR3 is made up of 13 amino acids. Germline-derived CDR1 and CDR2 are SNHLY and FYNNEI. With V trimmed by 8 bases and J by 4 bases, 4 bases remained unmatched. The CDR3 sequence is CASQDRGGNTIYF. The CDR3 DNA is TGTGCCAGCCAAGACAGGGGAGGAAACACCATATATTTT.